This T cell receptor (beta chain) was documented in a study of blood T cell repertoires in COVID-19. About the research overall: Acute-phase and convalescent COVID-19 samples originated in the United States, Italy and Spain. Sources were T cells, B-cell-depleted T cells, or PBMCs; the material itself was cDNA or gDNA.

This CDR3 is built from 16 residues. The junction had 16 bases not matched to a gene; V was cut back by 5 bases and J by 8 bases. CDR1 and CDR2 from the germline V gene are SGHTA and FQGNSA. A Seattle source enrolled patients during active infection and followed them longitudinally. Per the original data handling: Estimated nucleated cell counts came from reference gene primer amplification. Sequencing used immunoSEQ multiplex PCR; TCRdb keeps in-frame clones, though not all of them. Clonal size and the V and J genes are those of that table, whereas D and trimming came from the DNA. Seen here are over 250,000 clones, approximately 89% observed once, and the top ten hold approximately 10%.

The V call is TRBV7-2, the J call TRBJ1-2, with TRBD1 matching 8 bases. This clonotype was sampled from an older woman with COVID-19, enrolled during active disease. The sample consisted of peripheral blood. The CDR3 DNA reads as TGTGCCAGCAGCACTAGAGGACCGGACAGGGCGCGAGGCTACACCTTC. Protein: CASSTRGPDRARGYTF.